Listed below are T cell receptor beta chains from one sample, sequenced in a study of type 1 regulatory T cells. Using its own MiXCR run on the reads, TCRdb lists one record per CDR3 protein. This sample has roughly 60,000 distinct CDR3 sequences, with 60% to 80% found just once. Which antigens these TCRs recognize remains unknown. Sequencing was performed on cultured non-Tr1 T cells, either the whole culture or a sorted T cell fraction (not recorded which). The receptors shown here come from a human donor in good health. The CDR3 runs from the conserved cysteine through the conserved F or W. A D gene is named only where the DNA matches it firmly. Only part of the rows carry a size: once, few, many, or a class if the clone is expanded.

V gene	D gene	J gene	clone size	CDR3 protein	CDR3 DNA
TRBV3-1	NA	TRBJ2-1	NA	CASSQARGPDYNEQFF	TGTGCCAGCAGCCAAGCTCGCGGGCCAGACTACAATGAGCAGTTCTTC
TRBV24-1	TRBD2	TRBJ2-1	few	CATSDSNLAATYNEQFF	TGTGCCACCAGTGATTCCAATCTAGCGGCGACCTACAATGAGCAGTTCTTC
TRBV12-3/TRBV12-4	TRBD2	TRBJ2-2	NA	CASTPPGASGRRYTGELFF	TGTGCCAGCACCCCCCCGGGGGCTAGCGGGAGACGATATACCGGGGAGCTGTTTTTT
TRBV29-1	TRBD2	TRBJ2-7	few	CSVVSPTQSGRIYEQYF	TGCAGCGTTGTGAGCCCGACCCAAAGCGGGAGGATCTACGAGCAGTACTTC
TRBV12-3/TRBV12-4	NA	TRBJ2-5	few	CASSIYPGETQYF	TGTGCCAGCAGTATATACCCGGGGGAGACCCAGTACTTC
TRBV27	TRBD1	TRBJ1-5	NA	CASRQGGQPQHF	TGTGCCAGCAGGCAGGGGGGTCAGCCCCAGCATTTT
TRBV29-1	TRBD1	TRBJ2-7	NA	CSAGKTGTYEQYF	TGCAGCGCGGGAAAGACAGGGACCTACGAGCAGTACTTC
TRBV6-1	NA	TRBJ1-4	NA	CASSERALPTNEKLFF	TGTGCCAGCAGTGAAAGGGCACTTCCAACTAATGAAAAACTGTTTTTT
TRBV20-1	TRBD2	TRBJ2-7	NA	CSARGNSGSPPYEQYF	TGCAGTGCTAGAGGGAATAGCGGGAGCCCACCCTACGAGCAGTACTTC
TRBV20-1	NA	TRBJ1-5	medium-sized	CSASPPDGGVSQPQHF	TGCAGTGCTAGTCCCCCTGACGGTGGGGTAAGTCAGCCCCAGCATTTT
TRBV20-1	TRBD1	TRBJ1-2	NA	CSAYTGTGHGYTF	TGCAGTGCCTATACCGGGACAGGCCATGGCTACACCTTC
TRBV20-1	TRBD1	TRBJ1-2	NA	CSARRQGLDGYTF	TGCAGTGCTAGGCGACAGGGCCTTGATGGCTACACCTTC
TRBV27	TRBD2	TRBJ2-1	medium-sized	CASSSPSGRTYNEQFF	TGTGCCAGCAGTTCCCCCAGCGGGAGAACCTACAATGAGCAGTTCTTC
TRBV5-4	TRBD2	TRBJ2-5	NA	CASSPGRLAGAPRETQYF	TGTGCCAGCAGCCCTGGGAGACTAGCGGGAGCCCCCCGAGAGACCCAGTACTTC
TRBV7-9	NA	TRBJ1-1	NA	CASSFGRVHTEAFF	TGTGCCAGCAGCTTCGGGAGGGTGCACACTGAAGCTTTCTTT
TRBV6-5	NA	TRBJ2-1	NA	CASSFEANSYNEQFF	TGTGCCAGCAGCTTCGAAGCCAACTCCTACAATGAGCAGTTCTTC
TRBV5-4	TRBD2	TRBJ2-3	few	CASSLELAGRSYF	TGTGCCAGCAGCTTGGAACTAGCGGGACGATCGTATTTT
TRBV27	NA	TRBJ2-1	few	CASSFGAGKPVDEQFF	TGTGCCAGCAGTTTCGGGGCGGGCAAACCCGTGGATGAGCAGTTCTTC
TRBV4-2	NA	TRBJ1-3	NA	CASSQDRPAGNTIYF	TGTGCCAGCAGCCAAGATAGGCCCGCTGGAAACACCATATATTTT
TRBV6-1	NA	TRBJ2-2	NA	CASSEYRGPNTGELFF	TGTGCCAGCAGTGAATATAGGGGTCCGAACACCGGGGAGCTGTTTTTT
TRBV2	TRBD2	TRBJ2-5	NA	CASSRIAGGRVIGQETQYF	TGTGCCAGCAGTCGTATAGCGGGAGGTCGGGTTATTGGGCAAGAGACCCAGTACTTC
TRBV11-2	NA	TRBJ2-5	few	CASAHNQETQYF	TGTGCCAGCGCACATAACCAAGAGACCCAGTACTTC
TRBV7-9	NA	TRBJ2-5	NA	CASRALSETQYF	TGTGCCAGCAGGGCCCTGAGTGAGACCCAGTACTTC
TRBV30	TRBD1	TRBJ1-4	NA	CAWSATGREEKLFF	TGTGCCTGGAGTGCGACAGGGAGGGAGGAAAAACTGTTTTTT
TRBV7-2	TRBD1	TRBJ2-4	NA	CASSLAGTGGRAKNIQYF	TGTGCCAGCAGCTTAGCCGGGACAGGGGGAAGGGCCAAAAACATTCAGTACTTC
TRBV13	NA	TRBJ2-5	NA	CASRRTAEETQYF	TGTGCCAGCAGAAGGACAGCGGAGGAGACCCAGTACTTC